A selection of T cell receptor beta chains follows, all from one sample in a study of beta chain features in type 1 diabetes. TCRdb's table, derived via immunoSEQ multiplex PCR, lists solely in-frame clones and lacks some. This sample has 100,000 to 150,000 clones, with 16% found just once. Sequencing input: central memory CD4+ T cells from blood. The receptors here all came from a man aged 30 to 45 with type 1 diabetes. Both conserved end residues are part of each CDR3.

j_gene	len	v_gene	CDR3aa
TRBJ1-1	14	TRBV7-2	CASSLPGMNTEAFF
TRBJ2-3	15	TRBV7-3	CASSSDRASTDTQYF
TRBJ2-5	13	TRBV7-9	CASSSRQGETQYF
TRBJ2-3	15	TRBV5-1	CASSFGRQGTDTQYF
TRBJ1-6	15	TRBV9	CASSETGTNNSPLHF
TRBJ2-7	13	TRBV9	CASSVRDDGEQYF
TRBJ1-1	14	TRBV7-2	CASSLSGLNTEAFF
TRBJ2-7	15	TRBV6-6	CASSYAITGSYEQYF
TRBJ2-1	12	TRBV2	CASGGSYNEQFF
TRBJ2-1	15	TRBV14	CASSQGGQPGDEQFF
TRBJ2-7	15	TRBV7-9	CASSRGGRGSYEQYF
TRBJ2-7	12	TRBV2	CAIRDTSYEQYF
TRBJ1-1	12	TRBV6-6	CASRAGNTEAFF
TRBJ1-5	15	TRBV6-5	CASSPGVASNQPQHF
TRBJ2-7	15	TRBV7-2	CASSFRNLPSYEQYF
TRBJ2-7	16	TRBV27	CASSLFRGQGSHEQYF
TRBJ2-3	14	TRBV10-3	CAIKQGGDRDTQYF
TRBJ2-5	15	TRBV7-9	CASSLLGTEQETQYF
TRBJ1-6	14	TRBV29-1	CSVGTGQGNSPLHF
TRBJ2-1	15	TRBV7-2	CASSLRQNSYNEQFF
TRBJ2-6	15	TRBV27	CASTLGHSGANVLTF
TRBJ1-6	13	TRBV30	CAWTGVANSPLHF
TRBJ1-2	15	TRBV9	CASSVGGGGNYGYTF
TRBJ1-4	19	TRBV7-9	CASTLRGVGGSLRNEKLFF
TRBJ2-7	13	TRBV7-2	CASSFYRVGEQYF
TRBJ2-3	14	TRBV5-1	CASSWGDSSDTQYF
TRBJ2-5	13	TRBV7-2	CASSRGRGETQYF
TRBJ1-5	13	TRBV4-3	CASSRLGDQPQHF
TRBJ2-1	15	TRBV5-1	CASSLAVRGIDEQFF
TRBJ2-7	9	TRBV7-9	CATGHEQYF
TRBJ2-3	13	TRBV7-7	CASSLAEADTQYF
TRBJ1-1	13	TRBV7-9	CASSLDRATEAFF
TRBJ2-5	13	TRBV4-3	CASSQGPGETQYF
TRBJ2-7	14	TRBV5-1	CASSLGQGSSEQYF